This is a list of T cell receptor beta chains from one sample in a study of shared clonotypes between healthy human individuals. The assay was immunoSEQ multiplex PCR, and TCRdb's table has in-frame clones only and misses some. The sample has 2 million or so clones; 85% to 95% are singletons. The sequenced material came from naive CD4+ T cells sorted from blood. The source is a man between 18 and 35 years old in good health. CDR3s include the opening cysteine and the closing phenylalanine or tryptophan. D genes are given only for firm matches. Clone size is not always given. Where it is, it says once, few, many or a class for expanded clones.

CDR3 DNA,CDR3 protein,clone size,CDR3 length,D gene,V gene,J gene
TGTGCCAGCTCACCGGTCAGCTCAATTAGCACAGATACGCAGTATTTT,CASSPVSSISTDTQYF,-,16,-,TRBV18,TRBJ2-3
TGTGCCTGGAGTGTGACAGGGGGGATTGTAGAGACCCAGTACTTC,CAWSVTGGIVETQYF,-,15,TRBD1,TRBV30,TRBJ2-5
TGTGCCAGCAGCGTTGGGGCGGAGCCGAACACCGGGGAGCTGTTTTTT,CASSVGAEPNTGELFF,few,16,-,TRBV9,TRBJ2-2
TGTGCCAGCTCGACCCGGCTAGCGGGAGCGAACACCGGGGAGCTGTTTTTT,CASSTRLAGANTGELFF,-,17,TRBD2,TRBV18,TRBJ2-2
TGTGCCAGCAGCAAAAAACAAGGACAAGAGACCCAGTACTTC,CASSKKQGQETQYF,-,14,-,TRBV5-4,TRBJ2-5
TGTGCCAGCAGTTTATCCCCATCCGCCCCCTATGGCTACACCTTC,CASSLSPSAPYGYTF,once,15,-,TRBV27,TRBJ1-2
TGTGCCATCAGTCAGGGGTGGGTGGATTCACCCCTCCACTTT,CAISQGWVDSPLHF,-,14,-,TRBV10-3,TRBJ1-6
TGTGCCAGCAGTGATCTACAGGTTGGGAGCGAAAAACTGTTTTTT,CASSDLQVGSEKLFF,-,15,-,TRBV25-1,TRBJ1-4
TGTGCCAGCAGCGTCACTCTGCGGGTGAACACCGGGGAGCTGTTTTTT,CASSVTLRVNTGELFF,few,16,-,TRBV9,TRBJ2-2
TGCGCCAGCAGTGCCCGAGGACTAGATCTGGAGACCCAGTACTTC,CASSARGLDLETQYF,-,15,TRBD2,TRBV10-2,TRBJ2-5
TGTGCCATCAGTGCCCCGCCCACGGGGAACAATGAGCAGTTCTTC,CAISAPPTGNNEQFF,once,15,-,TRBV10-3,TRBJ2-1
TGTGCCAGCAGCCCCGGGACCTATAGCTCCTACGAGCAGTACTTC,CASSPGTYSSYEQYF,-,15,-,TRBV5-4,TRBJ2-7
TGTGCCTGGAGTGTATCCGAGACTAGCGGCGAGCAGTACTTC,CAWSVSETSGEQYF,once,14,TRBD2,TRBV30,TRBJ2-7
TGTGCCAGCAGCTTAGCTCTAGCGCAAACCAATGAGCAGTTCTTC,CASSLALAQTNEQFF,-,15,-,TRBV7-9,TRBJ2-1